This paragraph covers one TCR beta chain sequence. The antigen is not known. The CDR3 is 16 residues long. Trimming stripped 0 bases from V and 0 bases from J, with 10 bases between. Germline CDR1 MGHRA, CDR2 YSYEKL. The sample originates from a study of T cell clones after liver transplantation. Turning to the study itself: Apart from a few HCV-positive recipients, transplants were for non-autoimmune, non-viral reasons. Blood was drawn pre-transplant, before withdrawal, and after full or failed withdrawal. Points from the study as a whole: Migration into the graft, not deletion, may explain lost graft donor-reactive T cells. Low donor cell numbers restricted donor-reactive repertoire measurement in two subjects.

Repertoires were generated with immunoSEQ multiplex PCR, while TCRdb's copy carries only in-frame clones and drops some. The sample includes tens of thousands of clones, around 93% seen only once; the top ten take roughly 0.9%. The receptor was isolated from a human patient who received a liver transplant. Some T cells may originate from the graft donor. The chain has TRBV4-1 and TRBJ2-3; D may match TRBD1 or TRBD2 (5 bases each). Sequencing used CD4+ T cells from blood, obtained approximately 25 months after liver transplant. This CDR3 reads CASSQDTGLSTDTQYF. CDR3 in DNA: TGCGCCAGCAGCCAAGATACGGGGCTCAGCACAGATACGCAGTATTTT.